The 12 T cell receptor beta chains below were found in one sample sequenced in a study of T cell responses to AZD1222 COVID-19 vaccine. Sequencing used immunoSEQ multiplex PCR; TCRdb keeps in-frame clones, though not all of them. In the table there are about 120,000 clones, about 90% of which are singletons. The sequenced sample was peripheral blood, obtained on day 0 of AZD1222 vaccination. All receptors derive from an adult in good health.

J is TRBJ1-5 and V is TRBV6-5; no reliable D call. V was pared by 4 bases and J by 5 bases, with 9 bases between. Looked up from germline, CDR1 is MNHEY and CDR2 is SVGAGI. The CDR3 consists of 13 residues. The CDR3 sequence: CASSFVFDQPQHF. The CDR3 DNA reads TGTGCCAGCAGTTTCGTCTTCGATCAGCCCCAGCATTTT.

This chain connects TRBV10-3 to TRBJ1-5; possibly TRBD1 for D (5 bases). The V end was cut by 2 bases, the J end by 7 bases, with 21 bases between. The CDR3 is 17 amino acids. Germline CDR1 ENHRY, CDR2 SYGVKD. The CDR3 bases are TGTGCCATCAGTGAGACCGGGACTCGGGGGTCGGGGCAGCCCCAGCATTTT. It is translated as CAISETGTRGSGQPQHF.

The chain joins TRBV29-1 to TRBJ2-7; TRBD1 aligns across 7 bases. The length of the CDR3 is 12 residues. Trimming at V came to 6 bases and at J to 0 bases, leaving 2 bases not matched to a gene. Per germline, CDR1 SQVTM and CDR2 ANQGSEA. CDR3 in DNA: TGCAGCGTAGGACAGGCCTCCTACGAGCAGTACTTC. Its protein product is CSVGQASYEQYF.

The rearrangement links TRBV27 to TRBJ2-1; 15 bases agree with TRBD2. The junction had 6 bases not matched to a gene; V was cut back by 0 bases and J by 15 bases. CDR3 length: 15 amino acids. Per germline, CDR1 MNHEY and CDR2 SMNVEV (reference sequence). The CDR3 region has the DNA TGTGCCAGCAGTTTATCAGGGACTAGCGGGAGGACCCGGTTCTTC. Protein sequence: CASSLSGTSGRTRFF.

The chain carries TRBV9 and TRBJ1-3, with TRBD1 matching 10 bases. This CDR3 contains 16 residues. J gave up 4 bases and V 4 bases, and 8 bases lay outside the gene matches. Germline values: CDR1 SGDLS, CDR2 YYNGEE. The CDR3 loop reads CASSPTDRGVGNTIYF. The CDR3 nucleotides read TGTGCCAGCAGCCCCACGGACAGGGGGGTAGGAAACACCATATATTTT.

The chain uses TRBV30 and TRBJ1-6; TRBD1 is a possible D gene (6 bases). From germline, CDR1 is GTSNPN and CDR2 SVGIG (reference sequence). The CDR3 length is 16 residues. V lost 4 bases and J 8 bases, leaving 21 bases between the germline ends. The CDR3 bases are TGTGCCTGGACAGGGAGAGGGGGGGTATTTGATTCACCCCTCCACTTT. It specifies CAWTGRGGVFDSPLHF.

The V gene is TRBV7-6, the J gene TRBJ2-3, with TRBD2 as a possible D gene (6 bases). Looked up from germline, CDR1 is SGHVS and CDR2 is FNYEAQ. The CDR3 length is 15 residues. The germline V and J ends were trimmed by 4 bases and 7 bases, with 18 bases remaining between them. The DNA of the CDR3 is TGTGCCAGCAGCTCTGAGGACTACTCGGCCAATACGCAGTATTTT. Translated, it gives CASSSEDYSANTQYF.

The chain combines TRBV18 with TRBJ2-7, with D unclear. This CDR3 spans 13 amino acids. Trimming removed 6 bases from V and 6 bases from J, with 15 bases in between. Germline loops: CDR1 KGHSH, CDR2 LQKENI. The CDR3 is CASSPPRYSEQYF. CDR3 bases: TGTGCCAGCTCTCCCCCGAGATATAGCGAGCAGTACTTC.

The chain has TRBV21-1 and TRBJ2-1; the table assigns TRBD2, which was not confirmed against the DNA. TRBV21-1 is labeled a pseudogene. This CDR3 has 16 residues. For the CDR3, the DNA is TGTGCCAGCAGCAAATACGGGGGAAGCTCCTACAATGAGCAGTTCTTC. It is translated as CASSKYGGSSYNEQFF.

This sequence joins TRBV7-9 and TRBJ1-3, with 7 bases matching TRBD1. The CDR3 totals 12 residues. Trimming took 9 bases from V and 4 from J; bases not matched to a gene: 3. The germline CDR1 and CDR2 sequences are SEHNR and FQNEAQ (reference sequence). The CDR3 sequence is CARTGSGNTIYF. The DNA for the CDR3 is TGTGCCAGGACAGGGTCCGGAAACACCATATATTTT.

The rearrangement joins TRBV7-7 to TRBJ1-5; D not resolved. The germline V gene encodes CDR1 SSHAT and CDR2 FNYEAQ (reference sequence). The CDR3 is 13 amino acids. The germline V and J ends were trimmed by 3 bases and 3 bases, with 6 bases remaining between them. CDR3 protein: CASSFGVNQPQHF. The CDR3 DNA follows: TGTGCCAGCAGCTTCGGGGTCAATCAGCCCCAGCATTTT.

The rearrangement joins TRBV15 to TRBJ1-1; D call uncertain. Trimming took off 3 bases at V and 1 base at J, with 15 bases between the two ends. Germline V CDR1 and CDR2: LNHNV, YYDKDF (reference sequence). The CDR3 is 16 amino acids. The CDR3 reads CATSRMDERENTEAFF. The DNA of the CDR3 is TGTGCCACCAGCAGGATGGACGAAAGGGAGAACACTGAAGCTTTCTTT. The whole variable domain, remainder taken from reference TRBV15 and TRBJ1-1, is DAMVIQNPRYQVTQFGKPVTLSCSQTLNHNVMYWYQQKSSQAPKLLFHYYDKDFNNEADTPDNFQSRRPNTSFCFLDIRSPGLGDTAMYLCATSRMDERENTEAFFGQGTRLTVV.